The 27 T cell receptor beta chains below come from one sample, sequenced in a study of CD8 T cells in ankylosing spondylitis. TCRdb analysed the 5' RACE reads with MiXCR anew, one entry per CDR3 protein. The repertoire holds around 300,000 distinct CDR3 sequences, with roughly 11% as singletons. Material for sequencing was blood, either unsorted or a sorted T cell fraction (not recorded which). The receptors shown here come from a female donor with ankylosing spondylitis or in good health (not recorded which).

Note on this clonotype: A much larger clone sits a single nucleotide away, making a read error possible. The V call is TRBV20-1, the J call TRBJ1-4; maybe TRBD1 (5 bases). Trimming left V 3 bases short and J 11 bases short, with 16 bases between. The germline V gene encodes CDR1 DFQATT and CDR2 SNEGSKA (reference sequence). The CDR3 sequence is 13 residues long. The CDR3 protein is CSARKVTEGKLFF. As DNA, the CDR3 is TGCAGTGCTAGGAAGGTGACGGAGGGGAAACTGTTTTTT.

This clonotype has a handful of counts. The chain recombines TRBV11-2 with TRBJ2-5, with D hard to call. With 7 bases removed from V and 5 bases from J, the gap between germline ends came to 2 bases. Germline CDR1 SGHAT, CDR2 FQNNGV. The CDR3 is made up of 9 amino acids. The CDR3 DNA reads TGTGCCAGCATGGAGACCCAGTACTTC. Its translation is CASMETQYF.

This clonotype was found a few times. This chain links TRBV7-8 with TRBJ2-7, with D hard to call. Trimming cost V 3 bases and J 4 bases, with 10 bases left between them. The CDR3 covers 13 residues. The germline V gene has CDR1 SGHVS and CDR2 FQNEAQ. The CDR3 here is CASSFSSLYEQYF. The CDR3, as DNA: TGTGCCAGCAGCTTCTCCTCCCTTTACGAGCAGTACTTC.

This clonotype was detected only a few times. The genes are TRBV18 and TRBJ1-3, with 8 positions matching TRBD1. CDR1 KGHSH and CDR2 LQKENI come from the germline V gene. J gave up 4 bases and V 3 bases, and 5 bases lay outside the gene matches. The CDR3 loop spans 15 amino acids. The CDR3 loop reads CASSPQGAEGNTIYF. CDR3 DNA: TGTGCCAGCTCACCGCAGGGGGCGGAAGGAAACACCATATATTTT.

This clonotype occurred a few times. The rearrangement links TRBV11-2 to TRBJ1-3; no definite D call. V gave up 7 bases and J gave up 1 base, with 8 bases separating them. The CDR3 totals 13 residues. In germline, CDR1 is SGHAT, CDR2 FQNNGV. As DNA, the CDR3 is TGTGCCAGCACGCTACTGTCTGGAAACACCATATATTTT. Its translation: CASTLLSGNTIYF.

The table lists this clonotype with many counts. The chain couples TRBV29-1 to TRBJ1-3, with a weak D call TRBD1 (6 bases). Germline V gene data show CDR1 as SQVTM and CDR2 as ANQGSEA. The CDR3 runs to 14 residues. The germline V and J ends were trimmed by 6 bases and 0 bases, with 12 bases remaining between them. Written as DNA, the CDR3 is TGCAGCGTCATGACAGGACTCTCTGGAAACACCATATATTTT. This translates into CSVMTGLSGNTIYF.

DNA of the CDR3: TGTGCCAGCAGCTTAGGGGACAGGAACACCGGGGAGCTGTTTTTT. Its protein is CASSLGDRNTGELFF. The gene calls are TRBV7-3 and TRBJ2-2; TRBD1 matches at 7 bases. The V gene's germline CDR1 is SGHTA and CDR2 FQGTGA. The V segment lost 2 bases and the J segment 1 base; nucleotides outside the gene matches: 1. This CDR3 spans 15 amino acids.

In its sample, this clonotype was seen many times. The chain is built from TRBV20-1 and TRBJ2-3, with D maybe TRBD1 (6 bases). Trimming pared 0 bases from V and 3 bases from J, leaving 13 bases between. Germline CDR1 is DFQATT and CDR2 is SNEGSKA (reference sequence). The CDR3 consists of 15 residues. The CDR3: CSARDREQGTDTQYF. The CDR3 coding sequence is TGCAGTGCTAGAGATCGGGAACAGGGAACAGATACGCAGTATTTT.

The CDR3 reads CASSRYLTSGGPSSEQFF. The DNA of the CDR3 is TGTGCCAGCAGCCGATACTTAACTAGCGGGGGGCCTTCATCTGAGCAGTTCTTC. The chain is built from TRBV3-1 and TRBJ2-1; 12 bases map to TRBD2. Trimming removed 4 bases from V and 9 bases from J; junction bases left unmatched: 16. The germline V gene has CDR1 LGHDT and CDR2 YNNKEL (reference sequence). The CDR3 length is 18 residues.

This clonotype was recorded many times. DNA of the CDR3: TGTGCCAGCAGCCCATCTGGGCGGAAGGGTTATGAAAAACTGTTTTTT. Protein product: CASSPSGRKGYEKLFF. The rearrangement joins TRBV28 to TRBJ1-4; D unresolved. The CDR3 loop spans 16 amino acids. Trimming pared 6 bases from V and 6 bases from J, leaving 20 bases between. The germline V gene encodes CDR1 MDHEN and CDR2 SYDVKM.

This clonotype appeared a few times. The chain uses TRBV2 and TRBJ1-3, with D maybe TRBD1 (5 bases). From germline, CDR1 is SNHLY and CDR2 FYNNEI. The CDR3 is 13 amino acids. V was cut by 7 bases and J by 4 bases, with 11 bases left in between. CDR3: CASKRDAGNTIYF. The CDR3 DNA reads as TGTGCCAGCAAACGGGACGCAGGAAACACCATATATTTT.

This clonotype occurred many times. V and J are TRBV20-1 and TRBJ2-3; 9 bases are shared with TRBD2. Trimming removed 5 bases from V and 2 bases from J; junction bases left unmatched: 2. Per the germline V gene, CDR1 is DFQATT and CDR2 is SNEGSKA (reference sequence). This CDR3 has 13 amino acids. The CDR3 DNA follows: TGCAGTGCTCCTAGCGGGGCCACAGATACGCAGTATTTT. Protein sequence: CSAPSGATDTQYF.

Points on this clonotype: A much more abundant neighbour one base away suggests this may be a read error. V and J are TRBV5-1 and TRBJ2-3; D gene ambiguous. The J call could be wrong; TRBJ1-5 is a better fit for the DNA end. Germline V gives CDR1 SGHRS, CDR2 YFSETQ. This CDR3 has 17 amino acids. CDR3: CASSLADSTLGTDTQHF. CDR3 nucleotides: TGCGCCAGCAGCCTTGCTGACTCGACGCTTGGCACAGATACGCAGCATTTT.

This clonotype was recorded many times. The chain combines TRBV12-3 or TRBV12-4 with TRBJ2-2; D perhaps matches TRBD1 (5 bases). V lost 10 bases to trimming and J lost 3 bases, with 15 bases between them. The CDR3 spans 14 residues. The CDR3 DNA is TGTGCCACCTCAGGTGTAGGGGACACCGGGGAGCTGTTTTTT. Its protein is CATSGVGDTGELFF.

This clonotype appeared many times. This chain uses TRBV29-1 with TRBJ2-1, with D possibly being TRBD2 (5 bases). Between the trimmed V and J ends, which lost 8 bases and 5 bases, there was a span of 13 bases. This CDR3 spans 12 amino acids. The germline V gene has CDR1 SQVTM and CDR2 ANQGSEA. CDR3 sequence reads: CSSRTGNNEQFF. Written as DNA, the CDR3 is TGCAGCTCTAGGACGGGGAACAATGAGCAGTTCTTC.

This clonotype was counted at least ten times. The J gene is TRBJ2-5, the V gene TRBV20-1; 12 bases are a match to TRBD2. This CDR3 is 16 amino acids long. With V trimmed by 3 bases and J by 2 bases, 7 bases remained unmatched. Per germline, CDR1 DFQATT and CDR2 SNEGSKA (reference sequence). The chain's CDR3 is CSASPPSGRAQETQYF. The CDR3 region has the DNA TGCAGTGCTAGCCCACCTAGCGGGAGGGCACAAGAGACCCAGTACTTC.

The table lists this clonotype with many counts. The rearrangement links TRBV3-1 to TRBJ2-2; D gene unclear. The CDR3 totals 13 residues. CDR1 is LGHDT, CDR2 YNNKEL, per germline (reference sequence). V was pared by 4 bases and J by 1 base, with 4 bases between. The CDR3 loop reads CASSPLNTGELFF. As DNA, the CDR3 is TGTGCCAGCAGCCCTTTGAACACCGGGGAGCTGTTTTTT.

There are many counts of this clonotype. CDR3: CASSSLRGAGNEKLFF. DNA of the CDR3: TGTGCCAGCAGCTCATTAAGGGGGGCAGGCAATGAAAAACTGTTTTTT. The V and J genes are TRBV7-8 and TRBJ1-4; a weak D match, TRBD1 (6 bases). The CDR3 has 16 amino acids. Trimming took 4 bases from V and 5 from J, leaving 17 bases between them. The germline gives CDR1 SGHVS, CDR2 FQNEAQ.

This clonotype was counted between two and nine times. The chain combines TRBV18 with TRBJ2-7; D unresolved. CDR1 and CDR2 (germline): KGHSH, LQKENI. V was trimmed by 0 bases and J by 1 base, leaving 4 bases between them. This CDR3 contains 13 residues. The CDR3 sequence: CASSPPRSYEQYF. Here the CDR3 DNA reads TGTGCCAGCTCACCACCCCGGTCCTACGAGCAGTACTTC.

The V and J genes are TRBV18 and TRBJ1-1, with D possibly TRBD1 on 6 matching bases. CDR1 is KGHSH and CDR2 is LQKENI in the germline V gene. This CDR3 contains 15 residues. Trimming left V 5 bases short and J 0 bases short, with 13 bases between. The CDR3: CASSAQGPVNTEAFF. The CDR3 coding sequence is TGTGCCAGCTCAGCACAGGGTCCAGTGAACACTGAAGCTTTCTTT.

This clonotype occurred a few times. The chain recombines TRBV24-1 with TRBJ2-7; the match to TRBD1 covers 8 bases. CDR1 and CDR2 from the germline V gene are KGHDR and SFDVKD. The trim removed 3 bases at V and 6 bases at J, leaving 6 bases unmatched. The CDR3 is made up of 14 amino acids. CDR3 sequence (DNA): TGTGCCACCAGTGATCCGACAGGGGTGGGCGAGCAGTACTTC. Residues: CATSDPTGVGEQYF.

This clonotype has a handful of counts. The chain has TRBV7-9 and TRBJ1-2; a possible D gene is TRBD1 (5 bases). The CDR3 is made up of 16 amino acids. CDR1 SEHNR and CDR2 FQNEAQ come from the germline V gene (reference sequence). V dropped 2 bases and J dropped 2 bases, with 15 bases sitting between them. The chain's CDR3 is CASSLWGSPGNYGYTF. Written as DNA, the CDR3 is TGTGCCAGCAGCTTATGGGGTAGTCCAGGGAACTATGGCTACACCTTC.

The chain carries TRBV29-1 and TRBJ2-3; D remains ambiguous. Germline V gene data show CDR1 as SQVTM and CDR2 as ANQGSEA. The length of the CDR3 is 12 residues. Trimming cost V 3 bases and J 6 bases, with 10 bases left between them. CDR3 in amino acids: CSVDPAADTQYF. The DNA of the CDR3 is TGCAGCGTTGACCCCGCGGCGGATACGCAGTATTTT.

This clonotype was seen ten or more times. The rearrangement uses TRBV7-6 and TRBJ1-6, with unresolved D. Germline-derived CDR1 and CDR2 are SGHVS and FNYEAQ. CDR3 length: 13 residues. V lost 3 bases, J lost 6 bases, and 6 bases lay in between. In nucleotides, the CDR3 is TGTGCCAGCAGCTTGGAGTCTAATTCACCCCTCCACTTT. Amino acid sequence: CASSLESNSPLHF.

In this sample, this clonotype turned up many times. The chain recombines TRBV11-1 with TRBJ2-5; D perhaps matches TRBD1 (5 bases). The CDR3 runs to 15 residues. The V gene's germline CDR1 is SGHAT and CDR2 FQDESV (reference sequence). The V gene lost 5 bases and the J gene lost 0 bases, with 13 bases spanning the gap. The CDR3 is CASSPSPGNQETQYF. Written as DNA, the CDR3 is TGTGCCAGCAGCCCATCCCCAGGGAACCAAGAGACCCAGTACTTC.

Many counts were recorded for this clonotype. This chain connects TRBV10-3 to TRBJ2-2; D gene uncertain. Germline values: CDR1 ENHRY, CDR2 SYGVKD. The CDR3 consists of 15 residues. Trimming pared 0 bases from V and 2 bases from J, leaving 7 bases between. The CDR3 loop is CAISESGGNTGELFF. CDR3 nucleotide sequence: TGTGCCATCAGTGAGTCAGGCGGAAACACCGGGGAGCTGTTTTTT.

In this sample, this clonotype turned up many times. The rearrangement joins TRBV12-3 or TRBV12-4 to TRBJ2-5, with a weak D call TRBD1 (6 bases). CDR3 size: 14 residues. V was shortened by 4 bases and J by 1 base, with 10 bases between the two germline ends. The CDR3 reads CASSSPDSQETQYF. The CDR3 nucleotides are TGTGCCAGCAGTTCCCCGGACAGCCAAGAGACCCAGTACTTC.